These 8 T cell receptor beta chains share one sample of origin, sequenced in a study of shared clonotypes between healthy human individuals. Generated by immunoSEQ multiplex PCR, the TCRdb table keeps only in-frame clones and is missing some. Of about 1 million clones listed, approximately 68% are singletons. Sequencing was performed on memory CD4+ T cells sorted from blood. Stated subset: CD45RA-negative fraction. The receptors here all came from a man between 18 and 29 years old in good health.

This clone was counted a single time. CDR3 sequence: CASAASTDTQYF. The CDR3 coding sequence is TGTGCCAGCGCGGCCAGCACAGATACGCAGTATTTT. The chain has TRBV6-1 and TRBJ2-3; D is uncertain. The V gene lost 8 bases and the J gene lost 0 bases, with 6 bases spanning the gap. CDR1 is MNHNS, CDR2 SASEGT, per germline. The CDR3 spans 12 residues.

The chain has TRBV7-6 and TRBJ1-6; 7 nucleotides align to TRBD1. V shed 2 bases, J shed 5 bases, and the junction held 12 bases outside the gene matches. Germline CDR1 and CDR2: SGHVS and FNYEAQ. The CDR3 sequence is 18 residues long. The CDR3 region is CASSLSTRTGTDNSPLHF. Written as DNA, the CDR3 is TGTGCCAGCAGCTTAAGCACGAGAACCGGGACAGATAATTCACCCCTCCACTTT.

The V gene is TRBV4-1, the J gene TRBJ2-7; D may match TRBD1 or TRBD2 (5 bases each). The CDR3 has 16 residues. Germline CDR1 MGHRA, CDR2 YSYEKL. V lost 3 bases, J lost 5 bases, and 20 bases lay in between. For the CDR3, the DNA is TGCGCCAGCAGCCAGGGGGAAGGGAGCGGTGACCACGAGCAGTACTTC. This encodes CASSQGEGSGDHEQYF.

The V gene is TRBV30, the J gene TRBJ2-5; 10 nucleotides agree with TRBD2. The CDR3 is 14 residues long. Trimming took 3 bases from V and 11 from J; bases not matched to a gene: 12. Germline V gene lookup returns CDR1 GTSNPN and CDR2 SVGIG (reference sequence). The CDR3: CAWSRLAGLGEQYF. CDR3 in DNA: TGTGCCTGGAGCAGACTAGCGGGCTTAGGGGAGCAGTACTTC.

This clone was seen ten or more times. The CDR3 sequence: CASSYSTAVYGYTF. CDR3 DNA: TGTGCCAGCAGTTACTCGACTGCCGTCTATGGCTACACCTTC. The chain joins TRBV6-6 to TRBJ1-2, with D uncertain. CDR3 length equals 14 residues. The germline V and J ends were trimmed by 0 bases and 4 bases, with 9 bases remaining between them. CDR1 and CDR2 from the germline V gene are MNHNY and SVGAGI (reference sequence).

The rearrangement links TRBV15 to TRBJ2-5, with D unresolved. The assigned J gene may be wrong: the sequence end matches TRBJ2-7 better. The CDR3 loop spans 13 amino acids. Germline CDR1 reads LNHNV; CDR2 reads YYDKDF (reference sequence). CDR3 region: CATSPRITYEQYF. CDR3 in DNA: TGTGCCACCAGCCCAAGGATTACCTACGAGCAGTACTTC.

In regard to this clone: This same CDR3 is encoded by further DNA sequences in the sample. The gene calls are TRBV18 and TRBJ2-5, with 14 bases matching TRBD2. Per the germline V gene, CDR1 is KGHSH and CDR2 is LQKENI. This CDR3 has 18 amino acids. V shed 6 bases and J 0 bases; nucleotides not matched to a gene: 9. CDR3 sequence: CASSLGLAGGPYQETQYF. The CDR3 DNA reads as TGTGCCAGCTCTCTTGGACTAGCGGGGGGACCTTACCAAGAGACCCAGTACTTC.

V and J are TRBV27 and TRBJ2-5, with D possibly TRBD1 on 5 matching bases. The CDR3 runs to 14 residues. V was shortened by 5 bases and J by 2 bases, with 12 bases between the two germline ends. Looked up from germline, CDR1 is MNHEY and CDR2 is SMNVEV (reference sequence). The CDR3, as DNA: TGTGCCAGCAGTCCCCACGACAGTCAAGAGACCCAGTACTTC. Protein product: CASSPHDSQETQYF.